The 26 T cell receptor beta chains presented below share a single source sample, sequenced in a study of graft-versus-host responses after intestinal transplantation. The data were produced by immunoSEQ multiplex PCR, yet TCRdb's version contains in-frame clones alone and is incomplete. The sample yields 50,000 to 55,000 clones, around 90% seen once. Their antigen targets remain unknown. The sample in question was unstimulated CD4+ T cells sorted from spleen or lymph node cells, obtained before transplant. These TCRs come from a human donor who was the organ donor for an intestinal transplant.

V is TRBV28 and J is TRBJ1-1; 9 positions match TRBD1. Germline V gene lookup returns CDR1 MDHEN and CDR2 SYDVKM. With 2 bases clipped from V and 4 bases from J, the junction kept 5 bases outside the gene matches. This CDR3 spans 15 amino acids. In DNA, the CDR3 is TGTGCCAGCAGTTTAAGACAGGGGGAGGTCACTGAAGCTTTCTTT. This gives the protein CASSLRQGEVTEAFF.

The chain couples TRBV28 to TRBJ2-7; the match to TRBD2 covers 8 bases. Trimming at V came to 5 bases and at J to 2 bases, leaving 8 bases not matched to a gene. Germline CDR1 is MDHEN and CDR2 is SYDVKM. This CDR3 comprises 15 residues. This CDR3 reads CASSPGGAKTYEQYF. The CDR3 DNA is TGTGCCAGCAGTCCGGGGGGGGCCAAGACCTACGAGCAGTACTTC. Variable domain in full (rest from reference TRBV28 and TRBJ2-7): DVKVTQSSRYLVKRTGEKVFLECVQDMDHENMFWYRQDPGLGLRLIYFSYDVKMKEKGDIPEGYSVSREKKERFSLILESASTNQTSMYLCASSPGGAKTYEQYFGPGTRLTVT.

The chain joins TRBV4-1 to TRBJ2-3; 8 bases fit TRBD2. The ends lost 1 base at V and 5 bases at J; junction bases unmatched: 8. The CDR3 loop spans 16 amino acids. Germline-derived CDR1 and CDR2 are MGHRA and YSYEKL. CDR3: CASSQGAGELGDTQYF. CDR3 sequence (DNA): TGCGCCAGCAGCCAAGGAGCGGGGGAACTGGGAGATACGCAGTATTTT.

This chain connects TRBV5-1 to TRBJ2-1; TRBD1 agrees at 7 bases. The CDR3 length is 14 residues. V shed 4 bases, J shed 1 base, and the junction held 2 bases outside the gene matches. Germline assignment: CDR1 SGHRS and CDR2 YFSETQ. The CDR3 sequence: CASSIQGSYNEQFF. The CDR3 bases are TGCGCCAGCAGCATACAGGGGTCCTACAATGAGCAGTTCTTC. Full variable domain (rest looked up from reference TRBV5-1 and TRBJ2-1): KAGVTQTPRYLIKTRGQQVTLSCSPISGHRSVSWYQQTPGQGLQFLFEYFSETQRNKGNFPGRFSGRQFSNSRSEMNVSTLELGDSALYLCASSIQGSYNEQFFGPGTRLTVL.

The rearrangement joins TRBV28 to TRBJ2-7; 12 bases line up with TRBD2. Per germline, CDR1 MDHEN and CDR2 SYDVKM. The ends lost 5 bases at V and 6 bases at J; junction bases unmatched: 8. The CDR3 spans 15 residues. The chain's CDR3 is CASSPLAGGPGEQYF. CDR3 bases: TGTGCCAGCAGTCCGCTAGCGGGAGGGCCGGGCGAGCAGTACTTC.

The V call is TRBV18, the J call TRBJ2-5; 9 bases match TRBD1. The J call is uncertain, as TRBJ2-7 better fits the DNA end. CDR3 size: 15 residues. Germline V gene data show CDR1 as KGHSH and CDR2 as LQKENI. The CDR3 DNA reads TGTGCCAGCTCACCACTTGGTAGGGGACAGGGCGAGCAGTACTTC. Translating it yields CASSPLGRGQGEQYF.

On this clone itself: Other DNA sequences in the sample encode the same CDR3. The genes are TRBV7-2 and TRBJ1-5; 7 bases agree with TRBD1. CDR3 length: 14 amino acids. Germline V lookup: CDR1 SGHTA, CDR2 FQGNSA. V trimming: 5 bases; J trimming: 2 bases; junction bases outside the gene matches: 3. CDR3 coding DNA: TGTGCCAGCAGCCCTGGACAGGGCAATCAGCCCCAGCATTTT. Translated, it gives CASSPGQGNQPQHF. The variable domain in full, with the rest retrieved from reference TRBV7-2 and TRBJ1-5, is GAGVSQSPSNKVTEKGKDVELRCDPISGHTALYWYRQSLGQGLEFLIYFQGNSAPDKSGLPSDRFSAERTGGSVSTLTIQRTQQEDSAVYLCASSPGQGNQPQHFGDGTRLSIL.

This rearrangement joins TRBV6-1 to TRBJ2-7, with 8 bases aligning to TRBD1. Germline-derived CDR1 and CDR2 are MNHNS and SASEGT. CDR3 length equals 15 residues. The J segment lost 7 bases and the V segment lost 8 bases, leaving 16 bases of the junction unmatched. This CDR3 is CASGGGRQGIWEQYF. Written as DNA, the CDR3 is TGTGCCAGCGGCGGTGGAAGACAGGGGATTTGGGAGCAGTACTTC.

This clone appeared a few times. The genes are TRBV9 and TRBJ2-5; maybe TRBD2 (7 bases). CDR1 is SGDLS, CDR2 YYNGEE, per germline. V gave up 4 bases and J gave up 0 bases, with 13 bases separating them. The CDR3 loop spans 15 amino acids. The CDR3, as DNA: TGTGCCAGCAGCCCGAGGGGGGGGTACCAAGAGACCCAGTACTTC. Amino acid sequence: CASSPRGGYQETQYF.

The V gene is TRBV7-9, the J gene TRBJ2-5; TRBD1 matches 10 bases. The CDR3 contains 15 residues. Germline assignment: CDR1 SEHNR and CDR2 FQNEAQ (reference sequence). V was clipped by 5 bases and J by 5 bases; unmatched bases: 8. DNA for the CDR3: TGTGCCAGCAGCCCTGACAGGGGGCTCGTCGAGACCCAGTACTTC. Translated: CASSPDRGLVETQYF.

CDR3 coding DNA: TGTGCCAGCGAACGGGACAGCTTGACATCAGTAGATAGCAATCAGCCCCAGCATTTT. Translated, it gives CASERDSLTSVDSNQPQHF. V usage is TRBV6-8 and J usage is TRBJ1-5, with 7 bases that match TRBD1. This CDR3 contains 19 residues. Germline trimming cut 8 bases from V and 0 bases from J; bases unmatched to any gene: 19. Germline CDR1 reads MNHGY; CDR2 reads SAAAGT.

The chain recombines TRBV11-3 with TRBJ2-1, with 13 bases identical to TRBD2. With 3 bases clipped from V and 9 bases from J, the junction kept 8 bases outside the gene matches. The CDR3 has 16 amino acids. Germline-derived CDR1 and CDR2 are SGHNT and YENEEA. The CDR3 loop is CASSFLGLAGAGEQFF. Written as DNA, the CDR3 is TGTGCCAGCAGCTTTTTAGGACTAGCGGGAGCCGGTGAGCAGTTCTTC.

The V and J genes are TRBV11-2 and TRBJ2-3; 7 nucleotides align to TRBD2. Germline assignment: CDR1 SGHAT and CDR2 FQNNGV. J gave up 3 bases and V 1 base, and 13 bases lay outside the gene matches. The CDR3 loop spans 18 amino acids. The CDR3 DNA follows: TGTGCCAGCAGCTTAGGATCCTCAGCGGGACTCGTTACAGATACGCAGTATTTT. Amino acid sequence: CASSLGSSAGLVTDTQYF.

This clone was observed a single time. Additional DNA sequences in this sample encode the identical CDR3. The chain links TRBV30 to TRBJ1-1, with 8 nucleotides matching TRBD1. The CDR3 totals 14 residues. The V segment lost 2 bases and the J segment 2 bases; nucleotides outside the gene matches: 4. Germline V lookup: CDR1 GTSNPN, CDR2 SVGIG (reference sequence). CDR3 protein: CAWSPDRVNTEAFF. The CDR3 coding sequence is TGTGCCTGGAGTCCGGACAGGGTTAACACTGAAGCTTTCTTT.

Comment on this clone: The junction departs from the called germline gene at one end, perhaps through a read error. CDR3 bases: TGTGCCAGCAGCCATAACGGTGGGCAGCTTACATTC. Translated: CASSHNGGQLTF. The gene calls are TRBV14 and TRBJ1-2; D gene ambiguous. The germline CDR1 and CDR2 sequences are SGHDN and FVKESK. CDR3 size: 12 residues.

The CDR3 loop is CASSLWDRGRSPLHF. CDR3 sequence (DNA): TGTGCCAGCAGCTTATGGGACAGGGGGCGGTCACCCCTCCACTTT. The gene calls are TRBV7-2 and TRBJ1-6; 12 bases match TRBD1. The CDR3 extends over 15 amino acids. Germline assignment: CDR1 SGHTA and CDR2 FQGNSA. V dropped 2 bases and J dropped 10; count of bases not matched to a gene: 3.

The rearrangement joins TRBV5-8 to TRBJ1-2; D call uncertain. The germline gives CDR1 SGHTS, CDR2 YDEGEE. V was shortened by 2 bases and J by 4 bases, with 12 bases between the two germline ends. This CDR3 has 14 residues. The CDR3 region is CASSLRPALYGYTF. The DNA for the CDR3 is TGTGCCAGCAGCTTAAGGCCAGCGCTCTATGGCTACACCTTC.

The chain recombines TRBV6-5 with TRBJ1-1; 7 nucleotides agree with TRBD1. The junction had 8 bases not matched to a gene; V was cut back by 7 bases and J by 0 bases. CDR3 length equals 15 residues. Per germline, CDR1 MNHEY and CDR2 SVGAGI. The CDR3 reads CASKSSDRMNTEAFF. The CDR3 DNA follows: TGTGCCAGCAAATCTTCGGACAGGATGAACACTGAAGCTTTCTTT.

This chain connects TRBV13 to TRBJ2-1; tentative D call: TRBD2 (6 bases). The CDR3 sequence is 15 residues long. Deletions cut 2 bases from V and 6 bases from J, with 14 bases between. Germline V CDR1 and CDR2: PRHDT, FYEKMQ (reference sequence). CDR3 loop: CASSLRITSINEQFF. DNA for the CDR3: TGTGCCAGCAGCTTACGCATAACTAGCATCAATGAGCAGTTCTTC.

This chain joins TRBV7-9 and TRBJ1-2; D is perhaps TRBD1 (6 bases). Between the trimmed V and J ends, which lost 3 bases and 8 bases, there was a span of 22 bases. The germline V gene has CDR1 SEHNR and CDR2 FQNEAQ (reference sequence). CDR3 length equals 16 residues. The CDR3 protein is CASSFSRTAHNGGYTF. Written as DNA, the CDR3 is TGTGCCAGCAGCTTTAGTAGGACAGCACATAACGGGGGCTACACCTTC.

This clone has just one count. The chain couples TRBV5-1 to TRBJ1-1; 9 nucleotides align to TRBD1. CDR1 is SGHRS, CDR2 YFSETQ, per germline. With V trimmed by 0 bases and J by 1 base, 4 bases remained unmatched. The length of the CDR3 is 16 residues. As DNA, the CDR3 is TGCGCCAGCAGCTTGGCCTTACAGGGGGCGAACACTGAAGCTTTCTTT. Translation: CASSLALQGANTEAFF.

V gene TRBV11-2 combines with J gene TRBJ2-2; the D gene is possibly TRBD2 (5 bases). The CDR3 covers 13 residues. Germline CDR1 is SGHAT and CDR2 is FQNNGV. Trimming took 4 bases from V and 2 from J, leaving 5 bases between them. CDR3 sequence reads: CASSWTNTGELFF. CDR3 bases: TGTGCCAGCAGCTGGACTAACACCGGGGAGCTGTTTTTT.

V usage is TRBV4-3 and J usage is TRBJ1-1; D is ambiguous. Germline lookup yields CDR1 LGHNA and CDR2 YSLEER. Trimming removed 0 bases at V and 2 bases at J, with 4 bases between. This CDR3 has 13 amino acids. The CDR3, as DNA: TGCGCCAGCAGCCAAGAAAGCAACACTGAAGCTTTCTTT. Translated: CASSQESNTEAFF.

The chain joins TRBV1 to TRBJ2-2; the table assigns TRBD1, which was not confirmed against the DNA. TRBV1 is tagged as a pseudogene. The CDR3 totals 16 residues. DNA for the CDR3: TGCACCAGCAGCCGGAACAGGGGGCAGGGCACCGGGGAGCTGTTTTTT. Amino acid sequence: CTSSRNRGQGTGELFF.

The CDR3 loop is CASSSSRSSYNEQFF. The CDR3 DNA reads TGTGCCAGCAGCTCAAGTCGGAGCTCCTACAATGAGCAGTTCTTC. The V call is TRBV7-3, the J call TRBJ2-1; D is ambiguous. Germline CDR1 reads SGHTA; CDR2 reads FQGTGA. Trimming stripped 4 bases from V and 0 bases from J, with 10 bases between. This CDR3 has 15 residues.

This chain connects TRBV7-8 to TRBJ2-2; 7 nucleotides match TRBD1. Germline loops: CDR1 SGHVS, CDR2 FQNEAQ. The junction had 2 bases not matched to a gene; V was cut back by 6 bases and J by 1 base. This CDR3 region has 14 residues. The CDR3 nucleotides are TGTGCCAGCAGTCGGGACAGGAACACCGGGGAGCTGTTTTTT. This gives the protein CASSRDRNTGELFF.